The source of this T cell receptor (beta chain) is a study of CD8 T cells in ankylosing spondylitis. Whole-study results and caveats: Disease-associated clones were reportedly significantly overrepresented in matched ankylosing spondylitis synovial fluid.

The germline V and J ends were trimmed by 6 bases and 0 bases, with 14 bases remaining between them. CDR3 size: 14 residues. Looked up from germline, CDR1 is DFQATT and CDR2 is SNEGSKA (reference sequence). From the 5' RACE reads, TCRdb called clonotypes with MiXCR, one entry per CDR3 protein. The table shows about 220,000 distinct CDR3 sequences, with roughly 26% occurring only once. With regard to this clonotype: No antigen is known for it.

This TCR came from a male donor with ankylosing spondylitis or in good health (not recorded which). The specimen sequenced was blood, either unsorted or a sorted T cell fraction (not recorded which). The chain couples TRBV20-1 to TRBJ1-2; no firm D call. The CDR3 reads CSALLAGTNYGYTF. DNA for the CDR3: TGCAGTGCCCTCTTGGCAGGCACTAACTATGGCTACACCTTC.